The subject of this entry is one T cell receptor (beta chain). This sample stems from a study of blood T cell repertoires in COVID-19. Background on the study: Italy, Spain and the United States were the sources of the convalescent and acute COVID-19 samples. PBMCs, B-cell-depleted T cells, or T cells provided the cDNA or gDNA that made up the material.

This CDR3 has 13 amino acids. With 3 bases removed from V and 1 base from J, the gap between germline ends came to 6 bases. Original methodology: Reference gene primer amplification gave nucleated cell count estimates. The repertoire was sequenced with immunoSEQ multiplex PCR; TCRdb's copy has only in-frame clones and lacks some. That table supplies the V and J calls and clone size; D and trimming were determined from the DNA. The profile shows about 42,000 clones, about 89% of them singletons. This chain uses TRBV12-3 or TRBV12-4 with TRBJ1-1; D unclear. Sequenced sample: peripheral blood. This TCR came from a human donor in a cohort sampled during active COVID-19. Written as DNA, the CDR3 is TGTGCCAGCAGTTTCGGTGGGAACACTGAAGCTTTCTTT. Its translation is CASSFGGNTEAFF.